The 21 T cell receptor beta chains given below trace back to one sample, sequenced in a study of Graves' ophthalmopathy and Graves' hyperthyroidism (dated by TCRdb to 2016 to 2018). TCRdb shows the sequencer as Illumina HiSeq 2000. For repertoire sequencing, the TCR beta CDR3 regions were amplified from RNA transcripts. HTBI primers and the Qiagen OneStep RT-PCR kit were used in a first-round RT-PCR, which was followed by a second-round multiplex PCR, size selection and purification. The public sequencing data were trimmed at Q25 with fastp and processed into clonotypes with MiXCR by TCRdb, which kept only in-frame beta chains. Identical CDR3 proteins give one entry, which carries the most common genes and DNA. Within this sample are 350,000 to 400,000 distinct CDR3 sequences, with 15% of them counted one time only. The top ten constitute approximately 7% of the sample. The sequencing input was peripheral blood. These receptors were taken from a woman aged 18 to 35 with stable Graves' hyperthyroidism. Donor details come from another sample of the same person, matched by shared clones.

This clonotype was counted many times. The chain employs TRBV5-1 and TRBJ2-7; D is unclear. V was trimmed by 4 bases and J by 3 bases, leaving 14 bases between them. This CDR3 has 14 residues. Germline CDR1 SGHRS, CDR2 YFSETQ. CDR3: CASSAAGSSYEQYF. The CDR3 DNA follows: TGCGCCAGCAGCGCGGCAGGCAGCAGCTACGAGCAGTACTTC.

For this clonotype: A read error may account for a junction end that differs from germline. J is TRBJ1-3 and V is TRBV10-3, with TRBD1 as a possible D gene (6 bases). Germline values: CDR1 ENHRY, CDR2 SYGVKD. The CDR3 is 17 residues long. The CDR3 here is CAISAATGLSSGYTIYF. CDR3 DNA: TGTGCCATCAGTGCAGCGACAGGCCTTTCCTCTGGATACACCATATATTTT.

In its sample, this clonotype was seen many times. In DNA form, the CDR3 reads TGTGCCAGCATGGGGCGTGGGAACACTGAAGCTTTCTTT. Amino acid sequence: CASMGRGNTEAFF. The chain joins TRBV6-1 to TRBJ1-1, with D possibly TRBD1 on 5 matching bases. Germline-derived CDR1 and CDR2 are MNHNS and SASEGT. The CDR3 runs 13 residues. Trimming shortened V by 7 bases and J by 1 base, and 10 bases separated the two germline ends.

Ten or more counts support this clonotype. The rearrangement uses TRBV5-1 and TRBJ1-1; no firm D call. This CDR3 has 13 amino acids. Germline V gives CDR1 SGHRS, CDR2 YFSETQ. V was trimmed by 1 base and J by 7 bases, leaving 11 bases between them. CDR3 nucleotide sequence: TGCGCCAGCAGCTTGCCCCCATCCGGTGAAGCTTTCTTT. It codes for CASSLPPSGEAFF. Variable domain in full (rest from reference TRBV5-1 and TRBJ1-1): KAGVTQTPRYLIKTRGQQVTLSCSPISGHRSVSWYQQTPGQGLQFLFEYFSETQRNKGNFPGRFSGRQFSNSRSEMNVSTLELGDSALYLCASSLPPSGEAFFGQGTRLTVV.

This clonotype has a handful of counts. V is TRBV12-3 or TRBV12-4 and J is TRBJ1-2; possible D gene TRBD1, 5 bases. V lost 7 bases and J lost 5, with 20 bases in between. The CDR3 is 15 residues long. The CDR3 sequence is CASTWGGGVYYGYTF. The CDR3 DNA is TGTGCCAGCACGTGGGGCGGCGGGGTCTATTATGGCTACACCTTC.

This clonotype was seen at least ten times. The V gene is TRBV7-9, the J gene TRBJ2-7; D tentatively fits TRBD1 or TRBD2 (5 bases each). The V end was cut by 4 bases, the J end by 5 bases, with 15 bases between. Looked up from germline, CDR1 is SEHNR and CDR2 is FQNEAQ (reference sequence). The CDR3 spans 14 residues. The chain's CDR3 is CASSSRGRPHEQYF. The DNA for the CDR3 is TGTGCCAGCAGCTCAAGGGGACGGCCCCACGAGCAGTACTTC.

In the case of this clonotype: A much larger clone differs by one base, so this may be a read error. The chain couples TRBV5-1 to TRBJ2-2; a possible D gene is TRBD2 (6 bases). CDR1 and CDR2 from the germline V gene are SGHRS and YFSETQ. The CDR3 spans 13 residues. CDR3: CACRGTVSGELFF. DNA for the CDR3: TGCGCCTGCAGAGGGACTGTTAGCGGGGAGCTGTTTTTT.

This clonotype showed up many times. The chain recombines TRBV12-3 or TRBV12-4 with TRBJ1-1; 10 bases are shared with TRBD1. The CDR3 consists of 16 residues. V shed 4 bases, J shed 3 bases, and the junction held 8 bases outside the gene matches. CDR3 amino acids: CASSWGQGFSDTEAFF. In DNA, the CDR3 is TGTGCCAGCAGTTGGGGACAGGGGTTTTCGGACACTGAAGCTTTCTTT.

The chain joins TRBV12-3 or TRBV12-4 to TRBJ2-7; D possibly corresponds to TRBD1 (6 bases). The CDR3 loop spans 18 amino acids. V shed 4 bases and J shed 0 bases, with 22 bases lying between them. The CDR3 DNA is TGTGCCAGCAGTTCCCCCTCGCACACAGGGTACAGCTCCTACGAGCAGTACTTC. Protein: CASSSPSHTGYSSYEQYF.

This clonotype was seen ten or more times. The V gene is TRBV20-1, the J gene TRBJ1-1; D perhaps matches TRBD1 (5 bases). CDR1 is DFQATT and CDR2 is SNEGSKA in the germline V gene (reference sequence). Trimming took off 5 bases at V and 8 bases at J, with 21 bases between the two ends. The CDR3 is 14 amino acids. As DNA, the CDR3 is TGCAGTGCTGATCCGGGACCTGGGGTATTCGAAGCTTTCTTT. Its protein product is CSADPGPGVFEAFF.

This clonotype occurred many times. V gene TRBV7-8 combines with J gene TRBJ1-2; the match to TRBD1 covers 8 bases. The CDR3 runs 14 residues. CDR1 and CDR2 from the germline V gene are SGHVS and FQNEAQ. With 4 bases clipped from V and 7 bases from J, the junction kept 8 bases outside the gene matches. CDR3 in amino acids: CASSYQGQEIGYTF. The CDR3 nucleotides are TGTGCCAGCAGCTACCAGGGACAGGAGATTGGCTACACCTTC.

This clonotype appeared many times. The chain carries TRBV25-1 and TRBJ2-7, with D uncertain. Germline V gene lookup returns CDR1 MGHDK and CDR2 SYGVNS. V lost 5 bases to trimming and J lost 4 bases, with 9 bases between them. The length of the CDR3 is 12 residues. CDR3 nucleotides: TGTGCCAGCAGTCGGAAAGGGTACGAGCAGTACTTC. This codes for CASSRKGYEQYF.

The genes are TRBV20-1 and TRBJ2-7; D may be TRBD1 or TRBD2 (5 bases each). This CDR3 has 11 residues. V was pared by 6 bases and J by 4 bases, with 10 bases between. The germline V gene has CDR1 DFQATT and CDR2 SNEGSKA (reference sequence). The CDR3 coding sequence is TGCAGTGCCATAGGGGAGTACGAGCAGTACTTC. It is translated as CSAIGEYEQYF.

Many counts were recorded for this clonotype. The CDR3 here is CASSYTGQVGSSFF. For the CDR3, the DNA is TGTGCCAGCAGTTACACCGGACAGGTCGGTTCGAGTTTCTTT. The V and J genes are TRBV6-2 or TRBV6-3 and TRBJ1-1, with TRBD1 matching 7 bases. There are 14 residues in the CDR3. V was pared by 2 bases and J by 13 bases, with 13 bases of the junction left unmatched. Germline V CDR1 and CDR2: MNHEY, SVGEGT.

This clonotype was found many times. The rearrangement uses TRBV29-1 and TRBJ1-1; a possible D gene is TRBD1 (6 bases). Trimming left V 4 bases short and J 4 bases short, with 13 bases between. Per germline, CDR1 SQVTM and CDR2 ANQGSEA. This CDR3 region has 13 residues. CDR3 bases: TGCAGCGTTGGACAGGCGGGATCCACTGAAGCTTTCTTT. It encodes CSVGQAGSTEAFF.

This clonotype was counted ten times or more. The genes are TRBV12-3 or TRBV12-4 and TRBJ2-7, with a possible D match to TRBD2 (7 bases). CDR3 length equals 15 residues. Trimming shortened V by 2 bases and J by 3 bases, and 14 bases separated the two germline ends. The CDR3 is CASSLNGGQVYEQYF. The CDR3, as DNA: TGTGCCAGCAGTTTAAACGGGGGGCAGGTCTACGAGCAGTACTTC.

This clonotype occurred many times. This rearrangement joins TRBV19 to TRBJ2-7; D perhaps matches TRBD2 (6 bases). The germline V gene encodes CDR1 LNHDA and CDR2 SQIVND (reference sequence). The CDR3 has 15 amino acids. The ends were cut back, 3 bases at V and 3 bases at J, with 15 bases in the middle. The CDR3 DNA follows: TGTGCCAGTAGTATCGTGGTGGAGGGATACTACGAGCAGTACTTC. This gives the protein CASSIVVEGYYEQYF.

This clonotype was detected ten times or more. The rearrangement uses TRBV6-1 and TRBJ1-1; no firm D call. This CDR3 region has 16 residues. Germline CDR1 MNHNS, CDR2 SASEGT. V was clipped by 10 bases and J by 0 bases, with 21 bases between them. CDR3 amino acids: CATLAQILFMNTEAFF. The CDR3 nucleotides are TGTGCCACACTGGCACAGATACTGTTCATGAACACTGAAGCTTTCTTT.

This clonotype appeared many times. The V and J genes are TRBV15 and TRBJ1-1, with D unresolved. The CDR3 sequence is 14 residues long. Germline V gene sequence: CDR1 LNHNV, CDR2 YYDKDF (reference sequence). With 5 bases removed from V and 5 bases from J, the gap between germline ends came to 15 bases. DNA for the CDR3: TGTGCCACCAGCGGTATACAGAGAGGGACTGAAGCTTTCTTT. Translated: CATSGIQRGTEAFF.

At least ten counts were recorded for this clonotype. The chain combines TRBV11-2 with TRBJ2-6; 7 nucleotides agree with TRBD1. Germline V gene data show CDR1 as SGHAT and CDR2 as FQNNGV. V gave up 4 bases and J gave up 0 bases; unmatched junction bases: 6. This CDR3 spans 17 amino acids. The CDR3, as DNA: TGTGCCAGCAGCTCGGTAGCAGGGGGCTCTGGGGCCAACGTCCTGACTTTC. Its protein product is CASSSVAGGSGANVLTF.

This clonotype was observed many times. The rearrangement uses TRBV12-3 or TRBV12-4 and TRBJ2-5; weak D call: TRBD1 (7 bases). The V and J ends lost 5 bases and 1 base respectively, with 14 bases between them. The CDR3 is 15 amino acids. CDR3 in amino acids: CASSRAGGLQETQYF. The CDR3 nucleotides read TGTGCCAGCAGTAGAGCAGGGGGACTCCAAGAGACCCAGTACTTC.